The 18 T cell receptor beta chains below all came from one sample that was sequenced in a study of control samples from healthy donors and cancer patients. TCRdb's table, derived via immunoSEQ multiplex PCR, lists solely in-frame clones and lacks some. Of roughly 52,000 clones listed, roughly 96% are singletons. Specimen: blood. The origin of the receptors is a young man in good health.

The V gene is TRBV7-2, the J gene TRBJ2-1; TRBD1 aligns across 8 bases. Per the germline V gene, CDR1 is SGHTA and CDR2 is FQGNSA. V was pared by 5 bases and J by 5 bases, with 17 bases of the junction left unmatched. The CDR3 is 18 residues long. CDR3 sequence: CASSTGTGLGPPNNEQFF. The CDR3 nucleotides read TGTGCCAGCAGCACTGGGACAGGTCTCGGGCCGCCTAACAATGAGCAGTTCTTC.

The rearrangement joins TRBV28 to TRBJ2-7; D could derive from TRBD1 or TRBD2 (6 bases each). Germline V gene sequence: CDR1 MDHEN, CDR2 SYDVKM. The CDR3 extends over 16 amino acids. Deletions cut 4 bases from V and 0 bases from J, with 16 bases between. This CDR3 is CASSSPGLDSSYEQYF. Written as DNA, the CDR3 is TGTGCCAGCAGTTCCCCGGGACTGGACAGCTCCTACGAGCAGTACTTC.

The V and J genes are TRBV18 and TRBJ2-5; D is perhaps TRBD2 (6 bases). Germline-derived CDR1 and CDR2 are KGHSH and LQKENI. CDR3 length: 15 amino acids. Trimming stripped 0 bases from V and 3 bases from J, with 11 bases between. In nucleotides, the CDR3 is TGTGCCAGCTCACCACCGGGAGGAAGTAAAGAGACCCAGTACTTC. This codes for CASSPPGGSKETQYF.

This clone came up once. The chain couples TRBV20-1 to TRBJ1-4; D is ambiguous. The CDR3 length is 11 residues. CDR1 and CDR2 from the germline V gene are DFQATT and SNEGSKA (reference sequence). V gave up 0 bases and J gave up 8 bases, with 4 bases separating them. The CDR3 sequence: CSARDLEKLFF. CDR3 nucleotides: TGCAGTGCTAGAGATTTGGAAAAACTGTTTTTT.

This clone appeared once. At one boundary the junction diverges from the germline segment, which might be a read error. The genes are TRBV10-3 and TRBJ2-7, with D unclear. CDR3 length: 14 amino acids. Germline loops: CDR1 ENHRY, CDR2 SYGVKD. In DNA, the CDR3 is TGTGTCATCAGTGAAAAGCAATCCTCCTACGAGCAGTACTTC. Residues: CVISEKQSSYEQYF.

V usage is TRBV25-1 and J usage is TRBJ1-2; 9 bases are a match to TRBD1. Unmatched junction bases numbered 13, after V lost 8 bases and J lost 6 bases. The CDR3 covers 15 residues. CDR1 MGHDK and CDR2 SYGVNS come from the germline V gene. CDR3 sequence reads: CASQPSTGGAHGYTF. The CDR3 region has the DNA TGTGCCAGCCAACCCTCAACAGGGGGCGCCCATGGCTACACCTTC.

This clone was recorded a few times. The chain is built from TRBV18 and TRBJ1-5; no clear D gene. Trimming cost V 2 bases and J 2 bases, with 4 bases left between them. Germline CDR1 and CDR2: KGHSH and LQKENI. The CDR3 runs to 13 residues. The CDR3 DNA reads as TGTGCCAGCTCACCAAGCGGCAATCAGCCCCAGCATTTT. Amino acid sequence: CASSPSGNQPQHF. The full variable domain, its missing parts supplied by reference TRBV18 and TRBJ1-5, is NAGVMQNPRHLVRRRGQEARLRCSPMKGHSHVYWYRQLPEEGLKFMVYLQKENIIDESGMPKERFSAEFPKEGPSILRIQQVVRGDSAAYFCASSPSGNQPQHFGDGTRLSIL.

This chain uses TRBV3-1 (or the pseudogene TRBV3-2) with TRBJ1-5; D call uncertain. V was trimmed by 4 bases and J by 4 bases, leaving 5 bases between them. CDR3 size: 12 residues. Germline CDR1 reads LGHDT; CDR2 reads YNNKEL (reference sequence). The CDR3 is CASSLENQPQHF. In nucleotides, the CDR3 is TGTGCCAGCAGCCTAGAAAATCAGCCCCAGCATTTT.

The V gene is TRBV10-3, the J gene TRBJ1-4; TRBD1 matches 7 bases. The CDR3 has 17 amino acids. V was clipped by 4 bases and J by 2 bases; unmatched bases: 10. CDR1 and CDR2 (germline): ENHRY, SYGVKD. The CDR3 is CAISGRRSGGTNEKLFF. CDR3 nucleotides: TGTGCCATCAGTGGGAGGAGATCAGGGGGTACTAATGAAAAACTGTTTTTT.

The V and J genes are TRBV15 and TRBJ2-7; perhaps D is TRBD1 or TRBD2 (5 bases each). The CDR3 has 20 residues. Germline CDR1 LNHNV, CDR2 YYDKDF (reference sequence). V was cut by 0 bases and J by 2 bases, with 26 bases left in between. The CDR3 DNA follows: TGTGCCACCAGCAGAGATCTCCCCGTCTACGGGGACGGAAAGGCCTACGAGCAGTACTTC. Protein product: CATSRDLPVYGDGKAYEQYF.

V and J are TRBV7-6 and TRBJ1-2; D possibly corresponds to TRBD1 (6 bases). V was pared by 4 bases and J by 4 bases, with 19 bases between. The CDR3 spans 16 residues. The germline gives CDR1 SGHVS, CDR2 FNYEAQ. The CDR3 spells CASSSHTPGTIYGYTF. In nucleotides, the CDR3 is TGTGCCAGCAGCTCCCACACTCCCGGGACAATCTATGGCTACACCTTC.

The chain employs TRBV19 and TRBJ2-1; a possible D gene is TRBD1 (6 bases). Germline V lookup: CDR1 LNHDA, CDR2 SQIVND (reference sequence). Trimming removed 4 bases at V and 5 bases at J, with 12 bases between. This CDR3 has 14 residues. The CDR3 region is CASSSLRTDNEQFF. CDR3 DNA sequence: TGTGCCAGTAGTAGTTTGAGGACAGACAATGAGCAGTTCTTC.

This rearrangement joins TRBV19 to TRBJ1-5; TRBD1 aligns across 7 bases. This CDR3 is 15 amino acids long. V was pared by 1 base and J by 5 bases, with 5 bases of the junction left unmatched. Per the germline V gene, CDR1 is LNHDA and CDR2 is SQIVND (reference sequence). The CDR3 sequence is CASSIGGTAHQPQHF. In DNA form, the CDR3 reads TGTGCCAGTAGTATAGGGGGGACAGCTCATCAGCCCCAGCATTTT.

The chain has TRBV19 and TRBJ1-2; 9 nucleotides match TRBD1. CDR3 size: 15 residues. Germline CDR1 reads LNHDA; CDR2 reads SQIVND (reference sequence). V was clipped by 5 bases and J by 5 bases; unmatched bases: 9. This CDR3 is CASSSLGQGGYGYTF. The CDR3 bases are TGTGCCAGTAGTTCCCTGGGACAGGGAGGGTATGGCTACACCTTC.

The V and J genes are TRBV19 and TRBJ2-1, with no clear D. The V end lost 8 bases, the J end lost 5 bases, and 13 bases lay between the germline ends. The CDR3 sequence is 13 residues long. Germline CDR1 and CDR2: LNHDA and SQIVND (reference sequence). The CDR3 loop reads CASQMDGNNEQFF. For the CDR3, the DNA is TGTGCCAGTCAAATGGACGGAAACAATGAGCAGTTCTTC.

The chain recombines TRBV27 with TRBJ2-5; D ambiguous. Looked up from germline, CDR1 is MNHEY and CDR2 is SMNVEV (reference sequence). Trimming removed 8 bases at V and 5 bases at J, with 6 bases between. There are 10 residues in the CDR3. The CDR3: CASGYETQYF. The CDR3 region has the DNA TGTGCCAGCGGGTATGAGACCCAGTACTTC.

CDR3 in DNA: TGTGCCAGCAGTTTAGGGAGCGAGCAGTACTTC. It yields the protein CASSLGSEQYF. The chain recombines TRBV28 with TRBJ2-7; TRBD2 might be the D (5 bases). The CDR3 runs 11 residues. The V end was cut by 2 bases, the J end by 6 bases, with 5 bases between. CDR1 is MDHEN and CDR2 is SYDVKM in the germline V gene.

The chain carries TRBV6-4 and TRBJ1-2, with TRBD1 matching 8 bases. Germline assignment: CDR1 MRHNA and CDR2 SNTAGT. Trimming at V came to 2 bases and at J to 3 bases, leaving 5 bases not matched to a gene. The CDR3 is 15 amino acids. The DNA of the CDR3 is TGTGCCAGCAGTGACGGTTCAGGGGGCCACTATGGCTACACCTTC. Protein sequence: CASSDGSGGHYGYTF.